These 31 T cell receptor beta chains were all obtained from the same sample, sequenced in a study of blood T cell repertoires in COVID-19. The protocol was immunoSEQ multiplex PCR, while the TCRdb copy is restricted to in-frame clones and leaves out a portion. The data contain a few hundred thousand clones, 75% to 90% of them singletons. Sequencing was carried out using peripheral blood. Receptors were obtained from a woman in her forties who had recovered from COVID-19.

The chain joins TRBV18 to TRBJ2-5; 10 bases are a match to TRBD1. CDR1 and CDR2 (germline): KGHSH, LQKENI. V lost 0 bases and J lost 6; bases outside the gene matches: 4. The CDR3 is 15 amino acids. The CDR3 spells CASSPPGQGIQTQYF. The CDR3 bases are TGTGCCAGCTCACCACCGGGACAGGGGATACAGACCCAGTACTTC.

This rearrangement joins TRBV12-5 to TRBJ1-1; D call uncertain. The V gene's germline CDR1 is LGHNT and CDR2 FRNRAP. Trimming pared 4 bases from V and 1 base from J, leaving 13 bases between. The CDR3 runs to 15 residues. The CDR3: CASGSWQTSNTEAFF. The CDR3 DNA sequence: TGTGCTAGTGGTTCGTGGCAAACATCGAACACTGAAGCTTTCTTT.

V and J are TRBV19 and TRBJ2-2; D possibly corresponds to TRBD2 (5 bases). The CDR3 has 14 residues. The V and J ends lost 4 bases and 5 bases respectively, with 11 bases between them. The germline gives CDR1 LNHDA, CDR2 SQIVND (reference sequence). CDR3 coding DNA: TGTGCCAGTAGTACCCACACGGGAACCGGGGAGCTGTTTTTT. Amino acid sequence: CASSTHTGTGELFF.

This rearrangement joins TRBV12-3 or TRBV12-4 to TRBJ2-1, with 9 bases fitting TRBD1. J gave up 12 bases and V 6 bases, and 6 bases lay outside the gene matches. This CDR3 contains 12 residues. The CDR3 sequence is CASRQGARGQFF. CDR3 bases: TGTGCCAGCAGACAGGGGGCTCGGGGGCAGTTCTTC.

The CDR3 bases are TGTGCCAGCAGCAAGGGACACGAGAGTGGTCCAGAGACCCAGTACTTC. Translating it yields CASSKGHESGPETQYF. This sequence joins TRBV2 and TRBJ2-5; perhaps TRBD1 as D (6 bases). From germline, CDR1 is SNHLY and CDR2 FYNNEI. This CDR3 is 16 amino acids long. Trimming took 6 bases from V and 4 from J, leaving 21 bases between them.

The gene calls are TRBV5-4 and TRBJ2-2; TRBD2 might be the D (6 bases). Germline values: CDR1 SGHNT, CDR2 YYREEE (reference sequence). The V gene lost 4 bases and the J gene lost 6 bases, with 13 bases spanning the gap. CDR3 length equals 14 residues. CDR3 sequence reads: CASSREGGAGELFF. DNA for the CDR3: TGTGCCAGCAGCCGAGAGGGAGGAGCCGGGGAGCTGTTTTTT. Together with reference TRBV5-4 and TRBJ2-2, the CDR3 gives the full variable domain: ETGVTQSPTHLIKTRGQQVTLRCSSQSGHNTVSWYQQALGQGPQFIFQYYREEENGRGNFPPRFSGLQFPNYSSELNVNALELDDSALYLCASSREGGAGELFFGEGSRLTVL.

This clone was seen more than once but under ten times. The chain combines TRBV19 with TRBJ1-6; TRBD1 might be the D (5 bases). Trimming cost V 3 bases and J 9 bases, with 9 bases left between them. Germline V gives CDR1 LNHDA, CDR2 SQIVND (reference sequence). This CDR3 has 13 amino acids. CDR3 sequence reads: CASSMGGSSPLHF. The CDR3 coding sequence is TGTGCCAGTAGTATGGGGGGAAGTTCACCCCTCCACTTT.

Remarks on this clone: At one end, the junction sequence differs from germline, possibly due to a read error. V gene TRBV10-3 combines with J gene TRBJ2-1; D uncertain. The CDR3 is made up of 14 amino acids. Germline CDR1 and CDR2: ENHRY and SYGVKD. The CDR3 sequence is CTISGSGEHNEQFF. Written as DNA, the CDR3 is TGTACCATCAGTGGATCCGGAGAGCACAATGAGCAGTTCTTC.

The chain carries TRBV10-1 and TRBJ2-5, with TRBD1 matching 12 bases. Looked up from germline, CDR1 is WNHNN and CDR2 is SYGVQD (reference sequence). There are 13 residues in the CDR3. V lost 8 bases, J lost 5 bases, and 3 bases stayed unmatched. CDR3 region: CASSGTGGETQYF. CDR3 DNA: TGCGCCAGCTCCGGGACAGGGGGCGAGACCCAGTACTTC.

V is TRBV6-5 and J is TRBJ1-6, with D hard to call. This CDR3 is built from 12 residues. Germline V gene data show CDR1 as MNHEY and CDR2 as SVGAGI. V was pared by 7 bases and J by 8 bases, with 9 bases between. The CDR3, as DNA: TGTGCCAGCAAGCGACGGGATTCACCCCTCCACTTT. It translates to CASKRRDSPLHF.

This chain connects TRBV2 to TRBJ1-1, with a possible D match to TRBD1 (5 bases). V was trimmed by 6 bases and J by 7 bases, leaving 15 bases between them. Germline V lookup: CDR1 SNHLY, CDR2 FYNNEI. The CDR3 covers 13 residues. For the CDR3, the DNA is TGTGCCAGCAGCGGGAGAGGGGCCTATGAAGCTTTCTTT. Encoded protein: CASSGRGAYEAFF.

This clone was seen just once. J is TRBJ2-7 and V is TRBV6-5; D is unclear. This CDR3 is built from 13 residues. Deletions cut 8 bases from V and 2 bases from J, with 13 bases between. Looked up from germline, CDR1 is MNHEY and CDR2 is SVGAGI. DNA of the CDR3: TGTGCCAGCGAGAGCCGGGTAGCCTACGAGCAGTACTTC. Protein: CASESRVAYEQYF.

V usage is TRBV5-6 and J usage is TRBJ1-1, with 7 positions matching TRBD1. Germline V gene data show CDR1 as SGHDT and CDR2 as YYEEEE. The length of the CDR3 is 16 residues. V lost 3 bases to trimming and J lost 5 bases; unmatched junction nucleotides: 13. The CDR3: CASSSRGLVVRTEAFF. CDR3 nucleotides: TGTGCCAGCAGCTCAAGGGGGCTCGTGGTTAGGACTGAAGCTTTCTTT.

The chain combines TRBV20-1 with TRBJ1-2; 7 bases agree with TRBD1. V was pared by 3 bases and J by 4 bases, with 5 bases of the junction left unmatched. This CDR3 spans 13 amino acids. Germline CDR1 and CDR2: DFQATT and SNEGSKA (reference sequence). The CDR3 region is CSASRQGSYGYTF. The CDR3 DNA reads as TGCAGTGCTAGTCGACAGGGATCCTATGGCTACACCTTC.

V is TRBV28 and J is TRBJ2-7; 8 nucleotides agree with TRBD1. J lost 4 bases, V lost 4 bases, and 21 bases had no gene match. This CDR3 has 19 amino acids. Germline CDR1 and CDR2: MDHEN and SYDVKM. The CDR3 DNA follows: TGTGCCAGCAGTTCAAGCCACTCACCATGGACAGGGCCATCGTACGAGCAGTACTTC. Translating gives CASSSSHSPWTGPSYEQYF.

The chain has TRBV16 and TRBJ1-1; unclear D gene. The germline V gene has CDR1 KGHSY and CDR2 FQNENV. Trimming removed 0 bases at V and 6 bases at J, with 17 bases between. This CDR3 has 16 residues. In DNA form, the CDR3 reads TGTGCCAGCAGCCAATCCCCCCCAGCGAACGTCCCTGAAGCTTTCTTT. Amino acid sequence: CASSQSPPANVPEAFF.

The genes are TRBV7-9 and TRBJ1-2, with TRBD1 matching 8 bases. J was trimmed by 7 bases and V by 4 bases; bases with no gene match: 8. Germline V lookup: CDR1 SEHNR, CDR2 FQNEAQ (reference sequence). The CDR3 is 14 residues long. The CDR3 reads CASSSGQGLGGYTF. In DNA, the CDR3 is TGTGCCAGCAGCTCCGGACAGGGACTGGGTGGCTACACCTTC.

CDR3 loop: CASSIRSGRTFF. The CDR3 nucleotides read TGTGCCAGTAGTATAAGGTCAGGGAGGACTTTCTTT. The chain has TRBV19 and TRBJ1-1, with a tentative D call TRBD1 (5 bases). This CDR3 region has 12 residues. Germline V gene sequence: CDR1 LNHDA, CDR2 SQIVND (reference sequence). The V gene lost 2 bases and the J gene lost 12 bases, with 13 bases spanning the gap.

This chain joins TRBV19 and TRBJ2-7; 11 bases fit TRBD2. The V and J ends lost 5 bases and 2 bases, in that order; junction bases with no gene match: 5. This CDR3 comprises 15 residues. Looked up from germline, CDR1 is LNHDA and CDR2 is SQIVND (reference sequence). This CDR3 is CASSRIAGGPYEQYF. The DNA for the CDR3 is TGTGCCAGTAGTCGTATAGCGGGGGGGCCCTACGAGCAGTACTTC. Variable domain in full (rest from reference TRBV19 and TRBJ2-7): DGGITQSPKYLFRKEGQNVTLSCEQNLNHDAMYWYRQDPGQGLRLIYYSQIVNDFQKGDIAEGYSVSREKKESFPLTVTSAQKNPTAFYLCASSRIAGGPYEQYFGPGTRLTVT.

The genes are TRBV2 and TRBJ2-7; D is possibly TRBD2 (7 bases). Germline lookup yields CDR1 SNHLY and CDR2 FYNNEI. V was cut by 2 bases and J by 1 base, with 15 bases left in between. The CDR3 covers 16 residues. The CDR3 reads CASSEIWEGGSYEQYF. The CDR3 DNA reads TGTGCCAGCAGTGAAATTTGGGAGGGGGGGTCCTACGAGCAGTACTTC.

The chain has TRBV5-1 and TRBJ1-1; D perhaps matches TRBD1 (6 bases). Germline CDR1 is SGHRS and CDR2 is YFSETQ. The CDR3 is made up of 14 amino acids. V lost 5 bases to trimming and J lost 0 bases, with 11 bases between them. The CDR3 sequence is CASRLGQMNTEAFF. In DNA, the CDR3 is TGCGCCAGCAGGTTAGGACAGATGAACACTGAAGCTTTCTTT.

J is TRBJ1-5 and V is TRBV6-5; a weak D match, TRBD1 (6 bases). V was trimmed by 5 bases and J by 7 bases, leaving 12 bases between them. The CDR3 loop spans 13 amino acids. CDR1 is MNHEY, CDR2 SVGAGI, per germline. CDR3 DNA: TGTGCCAGCAGTACCGAGGGGGGGCAGCCCCAGCATTTT. Translated, it gives CASSTEGGQPQHF.

This clone was observed once. As DNA, the CDR3 is TGCGCCAGCAGTGGAGGGACTAGCGGGTTCAGCTCCTACAATGAGCAGTTCTTC. Translation: CASSGGTSGFSSYNEQFF. The chain carries TRBV10-1 and TRBJ2-1; 12 bases are a match to TRBD2. Per germline, CDR1 WNHNN and CDR2 SYGVQD (reference sequence). This CDR3 has 18 residues. Losses at the gene ends were 4 bases for V and 0 bases for J; bases not matched to a gene: 7.

The chain uses TRBV6-5 and TRBJ2-7; 12 bases fit TRBD1. The CDR3 contains 13 residues. V shed 9 bases and J 4 bases; nucleotides not matched to a gene: 4. Germline CDR1 reads MNHEY; CDR2 reads SVGAGI. The CDR3 DNA sequence: TGTGCCAGGTGGGACAGGGGGCTTTACGAGCAGTACGTC. Amino acid sequence: CARWDRGLYEQYV.

CDR3 region: CASSVGQGSYEQYF. In nucleotides, the CDR3 is TGTGCCAGCAGTGTGGGACAGGGAAGTTACGAGCAGTACTTC. The chain couples TRBV2 to TRBJ2-7, with TRBD1 matching 9 bases. The CDR3 contains 14 residues. Germline values: CDR1 SNHLY, CDR2 FYNNEI. V was pared by 4 bases and J by 4 bases, with 5 bases of the junction left unmatched.

This clone appeared a single time. The chain's CDR3 is CASRSGGETYEQYF. For the CDR3, the DNA is TGTGCCAGCAGGAGCGGGGGGGAGACGTACGAGCAGTACTTC. The chain links TRBV28 to TRBJ2-7; 10 bases are shared with TRBD2. With V trimmed by 6 bases and J by 4 bases, 6 bases remained unmatched. Germline values: CDR1 MDHEN, CDR2 SYDVKM. This CDR3 region has 14 residues.

The gene calls are TRBV7-6 and TRBJ2-6; D might be TRBD1 (5 bases). With 4 bases removed from V and 4 bases from J, the gap between germline ends came to 20 bases. CDR3 size: 18 residues. In germline, CDR1 is SGHVS, CDR2 FNYEAQ. CDR3 bases: TGTGCCAGCAGCTCATCTACAGGAGTCTTGACCGGGGCCAACGTCCTGACTTTC. Protein: CASSSSTGVLTGANVLTF.

J is TRBJ2-1 and V is TRBV19; 7 nucleotides line up with TRBD2. CDR1 is LNHDA and CDR2 is SQIVND in the germline V gene (reference sequence). The CDR3 runs 13 residues. V lost 9 bases to trimming and J lost 6 bases; unmatched junction nucleotides: 8. CDR3 DNA sequence: TGTGCCAGCAAAAGGTCGGGGGGCAATGAGCAGTTCTTC. It yields the protein CASKRSGGNEQFF.

The rearrangement uses TRBV11-2 and TRBJ2-2; 11 nucleotides agree with TRBD2. The germline gives CDR1 SGHAT, CDR2 FQNNGV. The CDR3 runs 16 residues. Germline trimming cut 7 bases from V and 4 bases from J; bases unmatched to any gene: 8. The CDR3 DNA sequence: TGTGCCAGCACCCTTGAGGGACTAGCGGCCACCGGGGAGCTGTTTTTT. Residues: CASTLEGLAATGELFF.

The chain employs TRBV27 and TRBJ2-5; the match to TRBD1 covers 7 bases. Germline CDR1 is MNHEY and CDR2 is SMNVEV (reference sequence). V was pared by 3 bases and J by 7 bases, with 5 bases of the junction left unmatched. The CDR3 totals 13 residues. The CDR3: CASSFDRDVTQYF. The CDR3 DNA is TGTGCCAGCAGTTTCGACAGGGACGTGACCCAGTACTTC.

The chain joins TRBV18 to TRBJ2-3, with a weak D call TRBD1 (5 bases). The V end lost 4 bases, the J end lost 3 bases, and 8 bases lay between the germline ends. This CDR3 has 13 residues. CDR1 and CDR2 (germline): KGHSH, LQKENI. The CDR3 coding sequence is TGTGCCAGCTCACTTCGACAGACAGATACGCAGTATTTT. Translating gives CASSLRQTDTQYF.